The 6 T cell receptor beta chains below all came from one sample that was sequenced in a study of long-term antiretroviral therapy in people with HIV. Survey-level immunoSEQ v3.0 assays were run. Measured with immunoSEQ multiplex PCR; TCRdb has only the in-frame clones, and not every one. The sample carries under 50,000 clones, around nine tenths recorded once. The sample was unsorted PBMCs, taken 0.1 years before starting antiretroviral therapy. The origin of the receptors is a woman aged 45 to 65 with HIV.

DNA for the CDR3: TGTGCCACCAATCTAGCGGGGGGGCCCAATGAGCAGTTCTTC. Amino acid sequence: CATNLAGGPNEQFF. The genes are TRBV15 and TRBJ2-1; 12 nucleotides agree with TRBD2. CDR3 length: 14 residues. V shed 7 bases, J shed 6 bases, and the junction held 4 bases outside the gene matches. Per germline, CDR1 LNHNV and CDR2 YYDKDF (reference sequence).

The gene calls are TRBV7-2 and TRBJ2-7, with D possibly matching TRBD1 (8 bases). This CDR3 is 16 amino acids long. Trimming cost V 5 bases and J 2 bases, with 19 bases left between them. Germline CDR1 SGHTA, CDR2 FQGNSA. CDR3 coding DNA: TGTGCCAGCAGCGACAGGGGAGGGTGGGCCACCTACGAGCAGTACTTC. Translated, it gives CASSDRGGWATYEQYF. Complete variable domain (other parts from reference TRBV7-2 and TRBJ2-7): GAGVSQSPSNKVTEKGKDVELRCDPISGHTALYWYRQSLGQGLEFLIYFQGNSAPDKSGLPSDRFSAERTGGSVSTLTIQRTQQEDSAVYLCASSDRGGWATYEQYFGPGTRLTVT.

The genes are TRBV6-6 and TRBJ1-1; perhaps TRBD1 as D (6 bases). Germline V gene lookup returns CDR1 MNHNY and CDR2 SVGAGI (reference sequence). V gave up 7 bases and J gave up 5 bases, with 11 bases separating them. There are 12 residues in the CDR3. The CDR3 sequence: CASTQGRTEAFF. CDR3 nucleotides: TGTGCCAGCACTCAGGGGAGGACTGAAGCTTTCTTT.

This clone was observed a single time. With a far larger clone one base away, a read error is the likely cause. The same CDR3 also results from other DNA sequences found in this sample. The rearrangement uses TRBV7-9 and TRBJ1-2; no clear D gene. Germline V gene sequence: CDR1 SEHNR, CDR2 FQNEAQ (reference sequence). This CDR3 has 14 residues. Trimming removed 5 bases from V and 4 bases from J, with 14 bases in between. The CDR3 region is CASSQDSAGYGYTF. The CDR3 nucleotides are TGTGCCAGCAGCCAAGACTCGGCGGGCTATGGCTACACCTTC.

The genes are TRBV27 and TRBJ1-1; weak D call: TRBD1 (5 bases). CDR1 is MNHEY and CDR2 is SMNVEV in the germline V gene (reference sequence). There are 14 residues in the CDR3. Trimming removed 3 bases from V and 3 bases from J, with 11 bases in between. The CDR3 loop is CASSFGTGDTEAFF. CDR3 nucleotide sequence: TGTGCCAGCAGTTTTGGAACGGGGGACACTGAAGCTTTCTTT.

CDR3 nucleotide sequence: TGTGCCAGCAGTTCTGGTCCGGCCTACGAGCAGTACTTC. It is translated as CASSSGPAYEQYF. V and J are TRBV2 and TRBJ2-7, with D hard to call. The CDR3 is made up of 13 amino acids. Germline V gene data show CDR1 as SNHLY and CDR2 as FYNNEI. Trimming took off 5 bases at V and 2 bases at J, with 10 bases between the two ends.